These 11 T cell receptor beta chains originate from one sample sequenced in a study of CD8 T cells in ankylosing spondylitis. TCRdb reprocessed the 5' RACE reads via MiXCR and lists one record per CDR3 protein. The sample carries under 950,000 distinct CDR3 sequences, roughly 20% recorded once. Study-wide results and caveats: Fewer than ten highly homologous variants made up a TCR beta motif, and this motif appeared characteristic of ankylosing spondylitis blood.

The antigens these receptors bind are not known. Sequences were obtained from blood, either unsorted or a sorted T cell fraction (not recorded which). These receptors all come from a male donor with ankylosing spondylitis.

At least ten counts were recorded for this clonotype. The V call is TRBV20-1, the J call TRBJ2-1; tentative D call: TRBD1 (6 bases). Germline V CDR1 and CDR2: DFQATT, SNEGSKA (reference sequence). Trimming removed 6 bases from V and 7 bases from J, with 25 bases in between. This CDR3 contains 16 residues. The CDR3 here is CSATSGKKLGGNEQFF. For the CDR3, the DNA is TGCAGTGCAACCTCCGGAAAAAAACTAGGGGGAAATGAGCAGTTCTTC.

The chain uses TRBV29-1 and TRBJ1-2; no reliable D call. This CDR3 spans 12 amino acids. Germline CDR1 SQVTM, CDR2 ANQGSEA. Trimming removed 2 bases from V and 4 bases from J, with 8 bases in between. CDR3 residues: CSVETRPYGYTF. Written as DNA, the CDR3 is TGCAGCGTTGAAACCCGACCCTATGGCTACACCTTC.

This clonotype showed up just a few times. V is TRBV4-1 and J is TRBJ2-5, with 9 bases lining up with TRBD2. This CDR3 has 16 residues. Germline loops: CDR1 MGHRA, CDR2 YSYEKL. V shed 1 base and J 0 bases; nucleotides not matched to a gene: 3. The CDR3 nucleotides read TGCGCCAGCAGCCAAGGGCCTAGCGGGGACCAAGAGACCCAGTACTTC. Protein product: CASSQGPSGDQETQYF.

The chain joins TRBV20-1 to TRBJ2-1, with D perhaps TRBD2 (6 bases). Germline-derived CDR1 and CDR2 are DFQATT and SNEGSKA (reference sequence). V was trimmed by 3 bases and J by 6 bases, leaving 15 bases between them. The CDR3 has 14 residues. The CDR3 is CSARETRGLNEQFF. The CDR3 nucleotides read TGCAGTGCTAGGGAGACTAGGGGTCTCAATGAGCAGTTCTTC.

This clonotype was detected ten times or more. This sequence joins TRBV3-1 and TRBJ2-1; the D gene could be TRBD1 or TRBD2 (5 bases each). The V end lost 5 bases, the J end lost 4 bases, and 18 bases lay between the germline ends. CDR3 length equals 16 residues. CDR1 is LGHDT, CDR2 YNNKEL, per germline (reference sequence). This chain's CDR3 is CASSAQTAARYNEQFF. CDR3 nucleotides: TGTGCCAGCAGCGCCCAGACAGCGGCGCGTTACAATGAGCAGTTCTTC.

The V and J genes are TRBV10-2 and TRBJ1-2; D gene uncertain. This CDR3 spans 17 amino acids. Germline V gives CDR1 WSHSY, CDR2 SAAADI. V lost 3 bases and J lost 3, with 20 bases in between. Here the CDR3 reads CASSDPHRGRSDYGYTF. CDR3 nucleotide sequence: TGCGCCAGCAGTGACCCCCACCGAGGGAGGTCTGACTATGGCTACACCTTC.

This clonotype was seen a single time. This sequence joins TRBV4-1 and TRBJ2-1, with TRBD2 matching over 7 bases. Per germline, CDR1 MGHRA and CDR2 YSYEKL. The CDR3 covers 16 residues. Trimming at V came to 3 bases and at J to 0 bases, leaving 5 bases not matched to a gene. CDR3 loop: CASSHLAAGSYNEQFF. In nucleotides, the CDR3 is TGCGCCAGCAGCCACCTAGCGGCCGGCTCCTACAATGAGCAGTTCTTC.

This clonotype was seen ten or more times. The gene calls are TRBV5-1 and TRBJ2-7; D remains ambiguous. The germline V and J ends were trimmed by 0 bases and 2 bases, with 12 bases remaining between them. This CDR3 comprises 15 residues. Germline V lookup: CDR1 SGHRS, CDR2 YFSETQ. CDR3 sequence reads: CASSLVGGITYEQYF. For the CDR3, the DNA is TGCGCCAGCAGCTTGGTGGGTGGGATTACCTACGAGCAGTACTTC.

J is TRBJ1-4 and V is TRBV28, with 10 bases lining up with TRBD1. Germline V gives CDR1 MDHEN, CDR2 SYDVKM. This CDR3 region has 16 residues. With 6 bases clipped from V and 11 bases from J, the junction kept 15 bases outside the gene matches. The CDR3 DNA reads as TGTGCCAGCAGCGCCGACAGGGGGCATTCAGTTGGGAAACTGTTTTTT. Protein sequence: CASSADRGHSVGKLFF.

This clonotype was observed a few times. V and J are TRBV11-2 and TRBJ2-1; 10 positions match TRBD2. The CDR3 spans 15 residues. V dropped 4 bases and J dropped 8; count of bases not matched to a gene: 8. Germline CDR1 SGHAT, CDR2 FQNNGV. The CDR3 sequence: CASSSGLAYAYEQFF. The CDR3 DNA follows: TGTGCCAGCAGCTCGGGACTAGCGTATGCGTATGAGCAGTTCTTC.

In its sample, this clonotype was seen a few times. The chain is built from TRBV7-9 and TRBJ2-7; 10 nucleotides match TRBD1. This CDR3 has 15 amino acids. Germline V lookup: CDR1 SEHNR, CDR2 FQNEAQ (reference sequence). J was trimmed by 2 bases and V by 4 bases; bases with no gene match: 5. The CDR3 is CASSWGQGTTYEQYF. CDR3 sequence (DNA): TGTGCCAGCAGCTGGGGACAGGGGACAACCTACGAGCAGTACTTC. The variable domain in full, completed from reference TRBV7-9 and TRBJ2-7, reads DTGVSQNPRHKITKRGQNVTFRCDPISEHNRLYWYRQTLGQGPEFLTYFQNEAQLEKSRLLSDRFSAERPKGSFSTLEIQRTEQGDSAMYLCASSWGQGTTYEQYFGPGTRLTVT.